This T cell receptor beta chain was identified during a study of tumor and adjacent non-tumor tissue in lung cancer. General observations from the study: Normal lung showed higher cumulative top 100 clone frequency than tumor.

TCRbeta libraries were built with three rounds of nested PCR, modified from ARM-PCR. A single record per CDR3 protein comes from TCRdb applying MiXCR to the multiplex PCR reads. The sample holds roughly 93,000 distinct CDR3 sequences, about 66% seen once. A word on this clonotype: The antigen remains unidentified. Since a much larger clone is just one base distant, this may be a read error.

Germline V gene lookup returns CDR1 SEHNR and CDR2 FQNEAQ (reference sequence). The CDR3 loop spans 13 amino acids. This sample's RNA came from whole unsorted tissue. The specimen was lung tumor tissue. This TCR came from a man between 60 and 75 years old with non-small cell lung cancer. J is TRBJ2-7 and V is TRBV7-9, with D unresolved. CDR3 amino acids: CAISLQHAYEQYF. CDR3 coding DNA: TGTGCCATCAGCTTACAACATGCCTACGAGCAGTACTTC.